This T cell receptor (beta chain) originates from a study of blood T cell repertoires in COVID-19. Study details: Some COVID-19 samples were acute and others convalescent; all came from the United States, Italy and Spain. From T cells, B-cell-depleted T cells, or PBMCs came the material, which was cDNA or gDNA.

Germline CDR1 LNHDA, CDR2 SQIVND (reference sequence). The length of the CDR3 is 15 residues. V lost 3 bases to trimming and J lost 4 bases; unmatched junction nucleotides: 4. Data came from immunoSEQ multiplex PCR; TCRdb stores just in-frame clones and leaves some out. The sample records some 150,000 clones, about 88% being singletons. The sequenced sample was peripheral blood. The source is a man aged 35 to 55 with acute or convalescent COVID-19. V gene TRBV19 combines with J gene TRBJ1-5; 9 bases line up with TRBD1. CDR3 coding DNA: TGTGCCAGTAGTATTATGGACAGGGGTAATCAGCCCCAGCATTTT. Protein product: CASSIMDRGNQPQHF.